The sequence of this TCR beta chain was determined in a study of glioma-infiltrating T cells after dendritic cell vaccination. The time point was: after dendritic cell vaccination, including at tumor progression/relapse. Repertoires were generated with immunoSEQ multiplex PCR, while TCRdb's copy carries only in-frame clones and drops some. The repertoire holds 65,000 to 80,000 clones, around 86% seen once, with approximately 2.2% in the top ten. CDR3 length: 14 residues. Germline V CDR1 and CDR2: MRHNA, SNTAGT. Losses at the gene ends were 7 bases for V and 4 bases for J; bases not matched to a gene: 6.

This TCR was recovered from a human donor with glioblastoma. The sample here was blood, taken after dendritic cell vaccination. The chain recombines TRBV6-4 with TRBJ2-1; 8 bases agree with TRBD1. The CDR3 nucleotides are TGTGCCAGCAAACCGGGACAGGAGTACAATGAGCAGTTCTTC. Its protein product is CASKPGQEYNEQFF.